This entry features one T cell receptor (beta chain) sequence. The sample belongs to a study of tumor-infiltrating lymphocytes in primary liver carcinoma. RNA isolated from unsorted whole blood supplied the blood RNA, with germline DNA also extracted. Germline V lookup: CDR1 SGHTA, CDR2 FQGTGA. The CDR3 is 15 amino acids. The ends were cut back, 1 base at V and 2 bases at J, with 11 bases in the middle. From about 530 ng total RNA, TCR beta cDNA was generated with a primer in the constant region. Construction of TCR beta libraries relied on three successive nested multiplex PCR rounds employing slightly modified ARM-PCR. Use of TRBV1-TRBV30 forward primers with a C-beta reverse primer characterized the first two PCR rounds, which lasted approximately 11 cycles each. In TCRdb, the multiplex PCR reads were re-called with MiXCR into one record per CDR3 protein. The data show 300,000 to 400,000 distinct CDR3 sequences, approximately 65% seen once.

What was sequenced was peripheral blood. The V call is TRBV7-3, the J call TRBJ2-5; a possible D gene is TRBD1 (7 bases). The clonotype comes from a man between 35 and 55 years old with primary liver carcinoma and hepatitis B virus infection. CDR3 region: CASSLMGGQQETQYF. Here the CDR3 DNA reads TGTGCCAGCAGCTTAATGGGGGGACAGCAAGAGACCCAGTACTTC.